One sample yielded the 22 T cell receptor beta chains listed below, sequenced in a study of CD8 T cells in ankylosing spondylitis. TCRdb analysed the 5' RACE reads with MiXCR anew, one entry per CDR3 protein. Of 100,000 to 150,000 distinct CDR3 sequences listed, about 6.4% are singletons. Sample: blood, either unsorted or a sorted T cell fraction (not recorded which). The source is a male donor with ankylosing spondylitis or in good health (not recorded which).

This clonotype occurred many times. The chain employs TRBV10-3 and TRBJ1-2; no firm D call. CDR1 is ENHRY, CDR2 SYGVKD, per germline. Deletions cut 8 bases from V and 1 base from J, with 8 bases between. The length of the CDR3 is 12 residues. CDR3 bases: TGTGCCATCGCCCCTAATAACTATGGCTACACCTTC. Amino acids: CAIAPNNYGYTF.

There are many counts of this clonotype. This chain links TRBV14 with TRBJ1-2, with D maybe TRBD1 (5 bases). The length of the CDR3 is 15 residues. CDR1 and CDR2 from the germline V gene are SGHDN and FVKESK. V lost 4 bases to trimming and J lost 0 bases, with 12 bases between them. CDR3 sequence: CASSLRGSTNYGYTF. DNA of the CDR3: TGTGCCAGCAGCCTGCGGGGCAGCACTAACTATGGCTACACCTTC.

This clonotype has more than one count but fewer than ten. This sequence joins TRBV5-4 and TRBJ2-1; 8 bases are a match to TRBD1. V shed 5 bases and J 8 bases; nucleotides not matched to a gene: 3. CDR3 length: 12 amino acids. CDR1 SGHNT and CDR2 YYREEE come from the germline V gene (reference sequence). The CDR3 loop reads CASSLQGDEQFF. Written as DNA, the CDR3 is TGTGCCAGCAGTTTACAGGGGGATGAGCAGTTCTTC. Using reference TRBV5-4 and TRBJ2-1 for the parts outside the CDR3, the full variable domain is ETGVTQSPTHLIKTRGQQVTLRCSSQSGHNTVSWYQQALGQGPQFIFQYYREEENGRGNFPPRFSGLQFPNYSSELNVNALELDDSALYLCASSLQGDEQFFGPGTRLTVL.

This clonotype showed up many times. CDR3 residues: CSTNGGRTETQYF. In DNA form, the CDR3 reads TGCAGTACAAACGGCGGGAGAACAGAGACCCAGTACTTC. The gene calls are TRBV20-1 and TRBJ2-5; 7 nucleotides agree with TRBD2. The length of the CDR3 is 13 residues. The germline gives CDR1 DFQATT, CDR2 SNEGSKA (reference sequence). J lost 4 bases, V lost 8 bases, and 10 bases had no gene match.

This clonotype was found many times. The chain is built from TRBV20-1 and TRBJ2-1; D gene ambiguous. The V and J ends lost 3 bases and 0 bases respectively, with 15 bases between them. Germline V gene lookup returns CDR1 DFQATT and CDR2 SNEGSKA (reference sequence). There are 16 residues in the CDR3. The chain's CDR3 is CSASFASKSSYNEQFF. CDR3 DNA: TGCAGTGCTAGTTTCGCGAGCAAGAGCTCCTACAATGAGCAGTTCTTC.

This clonotype has a count of ten or more. The genes are TRBV20-1 and TRBJ1-5; tentatively, D is TRBD1 (5 bases). The CDR3 extends over 14 amino acids. Trimming cost V 1 base and J 7 bases, with 14 bases left between them. CDR1 and CDR2 (germline): DFQATT, SNEGSKA (reference sequence). The CDR3 DNA reads TGCAGTGCTAGAGTTCCAGGGTTAATCCAGCCCCAGCATTTT. The encoded protein is CSARVPGLIQPQHF.

This clonotype was counted only a few times. The chain couples TRBV20-1 to TRBJ2-6, with D perhaps matching TRBD2 (6 bases). V lost 0 bases to trimming and J lost 2 bases, with 8 bases between them. The length of the CDR3 is 15 residues. Germline V gene lookup returns CDR1 DFQATT and CDR2 SNEGSKA (reference sequence). The CDR3 loop reads CSARDWGAGANVLTF. The CDR3 DNA reads TGCAGTGCTAGAGATTGGGGGGCTGGGGCCAACGTCCTGACTTTC.

This clonotype was seen at least ten times. This chain uses TRBV15 with TRBJ2-7, with TRBD2 matching 8 bases. Germline loops: CDR1 LNHNV, CDR2 YYDKDF (reference sequence). This CDR3 contains 14 residues. V shed 5 bases and J 3 bases; nucleotides not matched to a gene: 6. The CDR3 nucleotides read TGTGCCACCAGCTCCGGGAGGGTAGTCTACGAGCAGTACTTC. Its protein is CATSSGRVVYEQYF.

V usage is TRBV7-3 and J usage is TRBJ2-1; TRBD2 matches 8 bases. Looked up from germline, CDR1 is SGHTA and CDR2 is FQGTGA. The length of the CDR3 is 15 residues. V shed 4 bases and J 8 bases; nucleotides not matched to a gene: 10. CDR3 sequence (DNA): TGTGCCAGCAGCTCGAGCGGGAGTGGCGTGGATGAGCAGTTCTTC. It is translated as CASSSSGSGVDEQFF.

V is TRBV7-3 and J is TRBJ2-7; 7 bases map to TRBD1. CDR3 length: 15 residues. The germline CDR1 and CDR2 sequences are SGHTA and FQGTGA. V lost 5 bases, J lost 7 bases, and 14 bases stayed unmatched. The DNA for the CDR3 is TGTGCCAGCAGCCCAGATCCGGGACAGACGTATGAGCAGTACTTC. Amino acid sequence: CASSPDPGQTYEQYF.

This clonotype was counted between two and nine times. The chain uses TRBV5-1 and TRBJ2-1; no reliable D call. Trimming took 4 bases from V and 8 from J, leaving 16 bases between them. The CDR3 extends over 14 amino acids. Per germline, CDR1 SGHRS and CDR2 YFSETQ. This CDR3 is CASSRTVTLDEQFF. The CDR3 DNA follows: TGCGCCAGCAGCAGGACCGTAACTCTTGATGAGCAGTTCTTC.

In its sample, this clonotype was seen many times. This rearrangement joins TRBV5-1 to TRBJ2-1; maybe TRBD2 (5 bases). The CDR3 contains 13 residues. Trimming pared 1 base from V and 4 bases from J, leaving 6 bases between. Germline V CDR1 and CDR2: SGHRS, YFSETQ. CDR3: CASSLWTYNEQFF. The CDR3 DNA follows: TGCGCCAGCAGCTTGTGGACTTACAATGAGCAGTTCTTC.

The V gene is TRBV6-6, the J gene TRBJ2-7, with 9 nucleotides matching TRBD1. The CDR3 contains 13 residues. V lost 5 bases, J lost 6 bases, and 5 bases stayed unmatched. Per germline, CDR1 MNHNY and CDR2 SVGAGI (reference sequence). The CDR3 sequence is CASSMGQGGEQYF. The CDR3 coding sequence is TGTGCCAGCAGTATGGGACAGGGCGGCGAGCAGTACTTC.

This clonotype has a count of ten or more. The CDR3 nucleotides are TGTGCCAGCAGCTTGACAGAGTCTAACTATGGCTACACCTTC. This sequence encodes CASSLTESNYGYTF. The V call is TRBV7-9, the J call TRBJ1-2, with D perhaps matching TRBD1 (5 bases). Trimming took 3 bases from V and 0 from J, leaving 8 bases between them. Germline CDR1 and CDR2: SEHNR and FQNEAQ (reference sequence). The CDR3 contains 14 residues.

This clonotype was seen repeatedly, ten times or more. This chain uses TRBV5-1 with TRBJ2-7; tentatively, D is TRBD1 (6 bases). Germline V gene sequence: CDR1 SGHRS, CDR2 YFSETQ. Trimming removed 4 bases from V and 3 bases from J, with 11 bases in between. This CDR3 region has 13 residues. CDR3: CASSAATGYEQYF. The CDR3 DNA sequence: TGCGCCAGCAGCGCCGCGACAGGCTACGAGCAGTACTTC.

The sample holds a few counts of this clonotype. V and J are TRBV5-1 and TRBJ2-7, with 10 nucleotides matching TRBD1. The V gene end was trimmed by 4 bases and the J gene end by 5 bases; junction bases not matched to a gene: 6. From germline, CDR1 is SGHRS and CDR2 YFSETQ. The CDR3 has 14 residues. The CDR3 DNA follows: TGCGCCAGCAGCCCCGGGACAGGGGACGACGAGCAGTACTTC. This encodes CASSPGTGDDEQYF.

This clonotype has just a few counts. A single base separates this from a much larger clone, so it may be a read error. The chain has TRBV5-1 and TRBJ1-5, with D tentatively TRBD1 (6 bases). This CDR3 has 14 residues. Germline V lookup: CDR1 SGHRS, CDR2 YFSETQ. V was shortened by 3 bases and J by 4 bases, with 11 bases between the two germline ends. CDR3 nucleotides: TGCGCCAGCAGCTGGGGGCCCGAGAATCAGCCCCAGCATTTT. Its translation is CASSWGPENQPQHF.

This clonotype was observed at least ten times. The chain combines TRBV7-9 with TRBJ2-1; weak D call: TRBD1 (5 bases). Germline loops: CDR1 SEHNR, CDR2 FQNEAQ (reference sequence). The CDR3 consists of 12 residues. V was shortened by 6 bases and J by 6 bases, with 9 bases between the two germline ends. The CDR3 sequence: CASRGDPNEQFF. The DNA for the CDR3 is TGTGCCAGCAGAGGGGATCCCAATGAGCAGTTCTTC.

This clonotype showed up many times. The chain recombines TRBV24-1 with TRBJ2-3; TRBD2 matches 7 bases. Germline V gene sequence: CDR1 KGHDR, CDR2 SFDVKD. The CDR3 has 13 residues. The V and J ends lost 9 bases and 6 bases, in that order; junction bases with no gene match: 8. The CDR3 bases are TGTGCCACCGGCGCAGCGGGGAGGGATACGCAGTATTTT. Protein sequence: CATGAAGRDTQYF.

This clonotype was observed at least ten times. The V and J genes are TRBV5-1 and TRBJ1-1; unclear D gene. Germline CDR1 SGHRS, CDR2 YFSETQ. Between the trimmed V and J ends, which lost 4 bases and 1 base, there was a span of 14 bases. This CDR3 has 15 amino acids. This chain's CDR3 is CASSGAWVENTEAFF. The CDR3 DNA is TGCGCCAGCAGCGGAGCTTGGGTTGAGAACACTGAAGCTTTCTTT. The full variable domain, rest sourced from reference TRBV5-1 and TRBJ1-1, is KAGVTQTPRYLIKTRGQQVTLSCSPISGHRSVSWYQQTPGQGLQFLFEYFSETQRNKGNFPGRFSGRQFSNSRSEMNVSTLELGDSALYLCASSGAWVENTEAFFGQGTRLTVV.

This clonotype has at least ten counts. The chain couples TRBV5-1 to TRBJ1-1, with a tentative D call TRBD1 (6 bases). This CDR3 has 13 amino acids. V lost 3 bases to trimming and J lost 0 bases, with 6 bases between them. From germline, CDR1 is SGHRS and CDR2 YFSETQ. CDR3 coding DNA: TGCGCCAGCAGCTCAGGGGTGAACACTGAAGCTTTCTTT. Its translation: CASSSGVNTEAFF.

The table lists this clonotype with many counts. The rearrangement uses TRBV20-1 and TRBJ2-2, with D perhaps TRBD2 (6 bases). V lost 0 bases and J lost 1, with 9 bases in between. Germline values: CDR1 DFQATT, CDR2 SNEGSKA (reference sequence). The CDR3 loop spans 15 amino acids. CDR3 residues: CSARDGGVNTGELFF. CDR3 sequence (DNA): TGCAGTGCTAGAGACGGGGGTGTGAACACCGGGGAGCTGTTTTTT.